The 2 T cell receptor beta chains below all came from one sample that was sequenced in a study of T-cell reconstitution after alpha-beta-depleted transplantation in children. Unique molecular identifiers tagged the TCRbeta library. Via MiXCR, TCRdb re-called the PCR reads, giving one row per CDR3 protein. The sample contains some 280,000 distinct CDR3 sequences, more than 9% of which appear only once. The sequences come from PBMCs from the stem cell graft donor, collected from the stem cell graft. The receptors were gathered from a human donor who donated a stem cell graft to a child with SCID.

This clonotype turned up a few times. CDR3 DNA sequence: TGTGCCAGCAGTTTCCCGCCTACGCAGTATTTT. The encoded protein is CASSFPPTQYF. The chain has TRBV12-3 or TRBV12-4 and TRBJ2-3; D call uncertain. CDR3 length equals 11 residues. V dropped 3 bases and J dropped 8 bases, with 6 bases sitting between them.

This sequence joins TRBV5-1 and TRBJ2-1, with D unclear. The CDR3 spans 14 residues. V was cut by 0 bases and J by 5 bases, with 9 bases left in between. Germline CDR1 reads SGHRS; CDR2 reads YFSETQ. For the CDR3, the DNA is TGCGCCAGCAGCTTGGTCTTTGGGGACAATGAGCAGTTCTTC. This gives the protein CASSLVFGDNEQFF. The entire variable domain, with the rest obtained from reference TRBV5-1 and TRBJ2-1, is as follows: KAGVTQTPRYLIKTRGQQVTLSCSPISGHRSVSWYQQTPGQGLQFLFEYFSETQRNKGNFPGRFSGRQFSNSRSEMNVSTLELGDSALYLCASSLVFGDNEQFFGPGTRLTVL.